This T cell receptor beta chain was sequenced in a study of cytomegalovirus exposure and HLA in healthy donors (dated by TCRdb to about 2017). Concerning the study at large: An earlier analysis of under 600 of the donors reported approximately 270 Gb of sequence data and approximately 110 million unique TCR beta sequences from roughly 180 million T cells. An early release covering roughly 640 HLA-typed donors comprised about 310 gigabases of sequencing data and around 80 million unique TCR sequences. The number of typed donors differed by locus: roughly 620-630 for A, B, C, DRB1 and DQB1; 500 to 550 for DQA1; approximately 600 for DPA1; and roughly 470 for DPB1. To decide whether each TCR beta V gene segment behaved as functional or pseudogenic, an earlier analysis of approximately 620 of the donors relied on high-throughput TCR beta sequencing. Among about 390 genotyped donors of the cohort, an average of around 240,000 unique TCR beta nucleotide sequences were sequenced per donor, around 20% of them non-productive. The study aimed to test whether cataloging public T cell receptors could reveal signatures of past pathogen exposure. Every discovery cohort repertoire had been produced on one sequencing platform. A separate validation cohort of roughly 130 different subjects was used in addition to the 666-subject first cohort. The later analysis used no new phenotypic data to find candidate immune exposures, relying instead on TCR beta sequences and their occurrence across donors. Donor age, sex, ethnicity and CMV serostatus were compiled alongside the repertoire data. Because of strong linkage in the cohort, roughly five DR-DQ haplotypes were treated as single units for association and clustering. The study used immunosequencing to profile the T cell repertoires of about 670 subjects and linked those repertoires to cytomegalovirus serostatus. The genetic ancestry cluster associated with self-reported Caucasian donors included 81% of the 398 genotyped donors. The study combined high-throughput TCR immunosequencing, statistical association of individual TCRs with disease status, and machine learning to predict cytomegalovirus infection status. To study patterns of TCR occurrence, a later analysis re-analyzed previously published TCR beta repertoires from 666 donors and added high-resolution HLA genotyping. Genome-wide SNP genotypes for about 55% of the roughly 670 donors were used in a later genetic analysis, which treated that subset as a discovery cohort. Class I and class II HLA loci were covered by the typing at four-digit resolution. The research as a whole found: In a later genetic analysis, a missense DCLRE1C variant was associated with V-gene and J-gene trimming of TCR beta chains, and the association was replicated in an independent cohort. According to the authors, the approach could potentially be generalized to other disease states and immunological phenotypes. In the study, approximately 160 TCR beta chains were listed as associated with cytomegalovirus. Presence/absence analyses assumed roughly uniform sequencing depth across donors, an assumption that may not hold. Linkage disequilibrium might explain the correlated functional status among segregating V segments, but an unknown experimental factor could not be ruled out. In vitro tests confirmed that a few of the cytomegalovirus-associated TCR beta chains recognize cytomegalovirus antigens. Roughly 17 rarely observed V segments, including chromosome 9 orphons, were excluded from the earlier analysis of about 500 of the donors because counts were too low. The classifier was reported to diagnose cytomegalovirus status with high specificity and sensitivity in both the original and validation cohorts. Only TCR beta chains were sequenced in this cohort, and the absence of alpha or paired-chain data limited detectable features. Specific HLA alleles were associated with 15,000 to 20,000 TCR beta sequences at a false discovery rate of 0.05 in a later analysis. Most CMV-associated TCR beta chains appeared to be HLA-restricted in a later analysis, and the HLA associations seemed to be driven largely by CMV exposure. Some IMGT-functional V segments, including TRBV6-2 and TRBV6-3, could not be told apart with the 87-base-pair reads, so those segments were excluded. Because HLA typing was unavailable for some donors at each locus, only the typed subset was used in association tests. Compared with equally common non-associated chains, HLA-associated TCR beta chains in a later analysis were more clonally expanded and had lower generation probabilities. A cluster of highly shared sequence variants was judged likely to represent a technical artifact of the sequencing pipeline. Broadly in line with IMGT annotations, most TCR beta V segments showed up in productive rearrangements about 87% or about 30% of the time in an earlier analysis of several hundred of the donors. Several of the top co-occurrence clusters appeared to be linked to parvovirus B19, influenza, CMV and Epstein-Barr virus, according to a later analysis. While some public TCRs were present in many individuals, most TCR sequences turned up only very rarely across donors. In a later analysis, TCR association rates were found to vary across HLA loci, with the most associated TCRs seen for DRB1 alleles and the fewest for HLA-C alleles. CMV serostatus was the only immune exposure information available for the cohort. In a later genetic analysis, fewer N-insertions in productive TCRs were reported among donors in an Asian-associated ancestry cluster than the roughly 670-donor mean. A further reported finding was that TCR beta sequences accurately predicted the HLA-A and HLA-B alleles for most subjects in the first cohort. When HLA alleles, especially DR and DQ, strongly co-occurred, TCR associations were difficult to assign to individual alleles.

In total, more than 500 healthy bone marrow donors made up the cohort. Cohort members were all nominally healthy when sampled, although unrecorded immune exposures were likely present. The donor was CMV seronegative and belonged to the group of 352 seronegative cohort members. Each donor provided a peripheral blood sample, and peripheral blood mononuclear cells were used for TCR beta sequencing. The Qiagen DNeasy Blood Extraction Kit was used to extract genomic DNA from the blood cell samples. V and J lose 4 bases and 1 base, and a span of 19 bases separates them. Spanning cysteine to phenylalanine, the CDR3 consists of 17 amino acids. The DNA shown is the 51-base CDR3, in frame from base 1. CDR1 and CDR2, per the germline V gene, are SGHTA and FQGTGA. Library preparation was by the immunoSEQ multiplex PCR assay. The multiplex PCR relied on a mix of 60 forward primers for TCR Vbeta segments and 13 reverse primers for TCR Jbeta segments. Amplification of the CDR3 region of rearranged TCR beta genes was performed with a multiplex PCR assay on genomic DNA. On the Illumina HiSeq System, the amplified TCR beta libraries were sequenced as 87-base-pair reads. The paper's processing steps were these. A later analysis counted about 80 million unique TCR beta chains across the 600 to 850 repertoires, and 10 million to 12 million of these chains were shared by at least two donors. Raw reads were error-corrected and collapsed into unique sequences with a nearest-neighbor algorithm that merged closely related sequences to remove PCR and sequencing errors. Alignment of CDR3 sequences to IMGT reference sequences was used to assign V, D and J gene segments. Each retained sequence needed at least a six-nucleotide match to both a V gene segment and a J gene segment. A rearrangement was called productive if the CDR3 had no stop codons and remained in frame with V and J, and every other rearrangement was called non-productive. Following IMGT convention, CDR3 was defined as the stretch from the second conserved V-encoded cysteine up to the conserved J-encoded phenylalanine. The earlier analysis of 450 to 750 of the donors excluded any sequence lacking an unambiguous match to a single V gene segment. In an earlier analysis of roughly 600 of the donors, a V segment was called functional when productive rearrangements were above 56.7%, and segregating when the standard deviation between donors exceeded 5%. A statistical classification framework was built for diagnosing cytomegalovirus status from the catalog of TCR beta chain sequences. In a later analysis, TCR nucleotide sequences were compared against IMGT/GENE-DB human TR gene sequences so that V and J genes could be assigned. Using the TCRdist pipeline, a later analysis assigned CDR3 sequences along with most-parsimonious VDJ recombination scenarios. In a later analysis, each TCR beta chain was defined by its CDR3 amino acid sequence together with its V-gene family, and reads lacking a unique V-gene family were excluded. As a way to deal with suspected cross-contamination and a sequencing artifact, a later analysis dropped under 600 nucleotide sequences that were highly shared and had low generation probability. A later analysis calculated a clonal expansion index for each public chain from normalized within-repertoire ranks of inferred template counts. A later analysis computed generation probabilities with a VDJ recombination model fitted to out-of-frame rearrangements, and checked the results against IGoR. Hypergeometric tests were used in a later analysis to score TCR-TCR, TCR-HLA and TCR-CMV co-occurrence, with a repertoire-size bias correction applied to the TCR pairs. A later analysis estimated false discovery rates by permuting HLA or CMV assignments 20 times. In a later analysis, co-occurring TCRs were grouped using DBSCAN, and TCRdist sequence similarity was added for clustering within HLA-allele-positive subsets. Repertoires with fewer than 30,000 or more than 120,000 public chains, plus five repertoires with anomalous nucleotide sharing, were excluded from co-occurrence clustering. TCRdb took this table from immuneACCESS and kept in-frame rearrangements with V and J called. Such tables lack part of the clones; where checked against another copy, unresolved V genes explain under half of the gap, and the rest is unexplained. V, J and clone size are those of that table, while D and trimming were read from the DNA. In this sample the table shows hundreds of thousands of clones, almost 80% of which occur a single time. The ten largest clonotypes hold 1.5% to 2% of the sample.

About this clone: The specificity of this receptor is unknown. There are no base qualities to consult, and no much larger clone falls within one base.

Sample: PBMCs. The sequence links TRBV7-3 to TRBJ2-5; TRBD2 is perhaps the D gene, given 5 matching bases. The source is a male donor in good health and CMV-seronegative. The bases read TGTGCCAGCAGCTCAAAGCGGATAAGGCGCTGCCAAGAGACCCAGTACTTC. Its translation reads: CASSSKRIRRCQETQYF. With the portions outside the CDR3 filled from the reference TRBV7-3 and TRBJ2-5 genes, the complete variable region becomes GAGVSQTPSNKVTEKGKYVELRCDPISGHTALYWYRQSLGQGPEFLIYFQGTGAADDSGLPNDRFFAVRPEGSVSTLKIQRTERGDSAVYLCASSSKRIRRCQETQYFGPGTRLLVL.